Reported below is one T cell receptor (beta chain). The data were obtained in a study of CD8 T cells in Susac syndrome. RNA, at roughly 0.5 to 1 ug, was reverse transcribed with random hexamers. Each CDR3 protein is one row after TCRdb ran MiXCR on the immunoSEQ multiplex PCR reads. The sample holds approximately 230,000 distinct CDR3 sequences, about 93% seen once. Sequenced input: CD4+ T cells from PBMCs. This TCR derives from a human donor with multiple sclerosis.

CDR3 sequence reads: CATSDDRGGGGPQHF. As DNA, the CDR3 is TGTGCCACCAGTGACGACAGGGGGGGTGGTGGGCCCCAGCATTTT. The chain has TRBV24-1 and TRBJ1-5; 9 positions agree with TRBD1. The CDR3 consists of 15 residues. The V and J ends lost 4 bases and 9 bases, in that order; junction bases with no gene match: 9. The germline V gene has CDR1 KGHDR and CDR2 SFDVKD.